This T cell receptor (beta chain) was identified during a study of response to subunit inactivated influenza vaccine. TCRdb re-analysed the RT-PCR reads in MiXCR, keeping a single row per CDR3 protein. The sample has over 400,000 distinct CDR3 sequences, approximately 11% seen once. This clonotype has more than one count but fewer than ten. Its antigen is unknown. General study points: Authors suggested few new T cells are recruited by each seasonal influenza vaccination.

V lost 1 base to trimming and J lost 7 bases; unmatched junction nucleotides: 4. The CDR3 loop spans 16 amino acids. This chain connects TRBV12-3 or TRBV12-4 to TRBJ2-1; 13 bases map to TRBD2. The specimen was PBMCs from blood, collected roughly 45 days after vaccination. The sequence came from a man aged 45 to 65 who received an inactivated influenza vaccine. CDR3 residues: CASSLGTSGSGNEQFF. Here the CDR3 DNA reads TGTGCCAGCAGTTTAGGGACTAGCGGGAGTGGGAATGAGCAGTTCTTC.